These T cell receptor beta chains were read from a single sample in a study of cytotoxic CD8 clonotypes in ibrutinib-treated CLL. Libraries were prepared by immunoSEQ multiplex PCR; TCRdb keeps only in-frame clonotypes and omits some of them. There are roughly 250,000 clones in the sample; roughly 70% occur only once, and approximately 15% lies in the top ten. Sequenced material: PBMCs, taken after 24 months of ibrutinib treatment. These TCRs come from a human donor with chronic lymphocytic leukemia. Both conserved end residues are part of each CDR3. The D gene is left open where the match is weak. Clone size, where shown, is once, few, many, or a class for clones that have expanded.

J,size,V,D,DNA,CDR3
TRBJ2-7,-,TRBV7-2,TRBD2,TGTGCCAGCAGCTTGGCTAGCGGGCCCCCGTCCTACGAGCAGTACTTC,CASSLASGPPSYEQYF
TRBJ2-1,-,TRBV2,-,TGTGCCAGCAGTGAATGGGGGCCTCCTCGGAATGAGCAGTTCTTC,CASSEWGPPRNEQFF
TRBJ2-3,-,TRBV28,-,TGTGCCAGCGGATTTTTCGCCCGCCTAGGGTGGGATACGCAGTATTTT,CASGFFARLGWDTQYF
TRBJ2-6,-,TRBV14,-,TGTGCCAGCAGCCAATATGGGGAGTTTGGGGCCAACGTCCTGACTTTC,CASSQYGEFGANVLTF
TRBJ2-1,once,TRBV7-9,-,TGTGCCAGCAGCTTAGCTGACGGTAGCTCCTACAATGAGCAGTTCTTC,CASSLADGSSYNEQFF
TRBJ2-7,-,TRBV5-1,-,TGCGCCAGCAGCTTGACGGGAACCTACGAGCAGTACTTC,CASSLTGTYEQYF
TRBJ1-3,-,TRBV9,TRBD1,TGTGCCAGCAGCCAGACAGGGGGCGCGTTGGGAAACACCATATATTTT,CASSQTGGALGNTIYF
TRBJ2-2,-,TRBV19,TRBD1,TGTGCCAGTAGTCCCGGACAGGGTTGGGGCGGGGAGCTGTTTTTT,CASSPGQGWGGELFF
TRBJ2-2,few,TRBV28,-,TGTGCCAGCAGTTTAGGAACAATAACGAACACCGGGGAGCTGTTTTTT,CASSLGTITNTGELFF
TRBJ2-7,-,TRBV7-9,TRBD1,TGTGCCATAGACCCCGGACAGGGAGGAAACGAGCAGTACTTC,CAIDPGQGGNEQYF
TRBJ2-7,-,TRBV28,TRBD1,TGTGCCAGCAGTACCCCGACGGGACAGCCTTCTCGGGAGCAGTACTTC,CASSTPTGQPSREQYF
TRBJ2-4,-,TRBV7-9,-,TGTGCCAGCAGCAAGGTTGGGAACATTCAGTACTTC,CASSKVGNIQYF
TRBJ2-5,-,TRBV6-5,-,TGTGCCAGCAGTTACTCGATAGGAGTGGAGACCCAGTACTTC,CASSYSIGVETQYF
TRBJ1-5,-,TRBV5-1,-,TGCGCCAGCAGCTTGGACGGGACACACAATCAGCCCCAGCATTTT,CASSLDGTHNQPQHF
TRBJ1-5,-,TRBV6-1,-,TGTGCCAGCAGTGAAGAGGACTTGGGAAATCAGCCCCAGCATTTT,CASSEEDLGNQPQHF
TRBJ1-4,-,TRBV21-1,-,TGTGCCAGCAGCAAAGGGTCTGGGGGACCCTTGAGTGTTAGTGAAAAACTGTTTTTT,CASSKGSGGPLSVSEKLFF
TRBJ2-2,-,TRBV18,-,TGTGCCAGCTCACCACTCGACGGGAGGAACACCGGGGAGCTGTTTTTT,CASSPLDGRNTGELFF
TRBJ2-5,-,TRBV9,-,TGTGCCAGCAAACGGAGCGAGACCCAGTACTTC,CASKRSETQYF
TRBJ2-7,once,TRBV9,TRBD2,TGTGCCAGCAGCGTAGGACTAGCGGACACCTACGAGCAGTACTTC,CASSVGLADTYEQYF
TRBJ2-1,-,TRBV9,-,TGTGCCAGCAGCGTGACTAGTCGCAATGAGCAGTTCTTC,CASSVTSRNEQFF
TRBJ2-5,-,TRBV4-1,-,TGCGCCAGCAGCCAAGAACGGCCTAGCGCGTGGGAGACCCAGTACTTC,CASSQERPSAWETQYF
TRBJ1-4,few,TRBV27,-,TGTGCCAGCAGTTCGGGGCAGGGTTTCTATGAAAAACTGTTTTTT,CASSSGQGFYEKLFF
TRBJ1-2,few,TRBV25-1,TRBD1,TGTGCCAGCGGGACAGGGTCTGGTGGCTACACCTTC,CASGTGSGGYTF
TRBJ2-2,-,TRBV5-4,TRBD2,TGTGCCAGCAGCCCCCGACTAGCGGGAGTAGGCGGGGAGCTGTTTTTT,CASSPRLAGVGGELFF
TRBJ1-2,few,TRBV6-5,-,TGTGCCAGCAGTCGCGGGGGACATGATGGCTACACCTTC,CASSRGGHDGYTF
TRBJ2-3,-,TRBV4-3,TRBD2,TGCGCCAGCAGCCAAGAAGTCTCGGGGGGTACGCAGTATTTT,CASSQEVSGGTQYF
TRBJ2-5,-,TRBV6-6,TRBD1,TGTGCCAGCAGTTACGGGACAGCCCAAGAGACCCAGTACTTC,CASSYGTAQETQYF
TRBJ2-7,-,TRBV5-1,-,TGCGCCAGCAGCCCATCGCTGTGGCACGAGCAGTACTTC,CASSPSLWHEQYF
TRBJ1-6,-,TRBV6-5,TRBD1,TGTGCCAGCAGTTCGGACAGGACGAATTCACCCCTCCACTTT,CASSSDRTNSPLHF
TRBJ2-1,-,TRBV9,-,TGTGCCAGCAGCGTAGAAGGGTGGGCCTACAATGAGCAGTTCTTC,CASSVEGWAYNEQFF
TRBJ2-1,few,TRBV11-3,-,TGTGCCAGCAGCTTAGACGGCGGGAACTACAATGAGCAGTTCTTC,CASSLDGGNYNEQFF
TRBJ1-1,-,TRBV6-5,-,TGTGCCACCTCCCCCCATAACACTGAAGCTTTCTTT,CATSPHNTEAFF
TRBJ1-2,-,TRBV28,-,TGTGCCAGCAGTGGACAGTCCCCCCTAGGCTACACCTTC,CASSGQSPLGYTF
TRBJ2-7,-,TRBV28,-,TGTGCCACACGGATCCCGAAGACTTCTACTGGGGAGCAGTACTTC,CATRIPKTSTGEQYF
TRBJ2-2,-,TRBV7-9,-,TGTGCCAGCAGCTTATCGGGAGACACCGGGGAGCTGTTTTTT,CASSLSGDTGELFF
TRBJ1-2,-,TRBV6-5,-,TGTGCCTCGAACCGGGGCCCGGGCTATGGCTACACCTTC,CASNRGPGYGYTF
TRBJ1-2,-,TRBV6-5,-,TGTGCCAGCAGTTACGCCAGGGAAGGCTATGGCTACACCTTC,CASSYAREGYGYTF
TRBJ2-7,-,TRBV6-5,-,TGTGCCAGCAGAGCCCATAGGGGAGAGCAGTACTTC,CASRAHRGEQYF
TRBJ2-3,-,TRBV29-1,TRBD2,TGCACGCTAGAACGGGGGAGGGGAGAAACAGATACGCAGTATTTT,CTLERGRGETDTQYF
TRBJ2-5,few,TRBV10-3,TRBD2,TGTGCCATCAGTGGACTAGCGGGAGGGCCAGGGGAGACCCAGTACTTC,CAISGLAGGPGETQYF
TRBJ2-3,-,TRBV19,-,TGTGCCAGTACCAGGGCAGCTAGCACAGATACGCAGTATTTT,CASTRAASTDTQYF
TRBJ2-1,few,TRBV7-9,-,TGTGCCAGCAGCTTACGGGGGACTCGCTCCTACAATGAGCAGTTCTTC,CASSLRGTRSYNEQFF
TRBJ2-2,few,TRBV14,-,TGTGCCAGCAGCCGAGGACACCAAGACACCGGGGAGCTGTTTTTT,CASSRGHQDTGELFF
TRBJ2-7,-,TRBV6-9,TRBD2,TGTGCCAGCAGTTCTGGGCAGCGGGATTTATCCTACGAGCAGTACTTC,CASSSGQRDLSYEQYF
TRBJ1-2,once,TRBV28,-,TGTGCCAGCATGAGAGGTACGGGCTATGGCTACACCTTC,CASMRGTGYGYTF
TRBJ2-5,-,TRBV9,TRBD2,TGTGCCAGCAGCGCTATCCTAGCGGGAGGCGCGTCTGGGGAGACCCAGTACTTC,CASSAILAGGASGETQYF
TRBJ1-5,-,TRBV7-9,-,TGTGCCAGCAGCTTAGTGCGGGTGGGCAGCATAAATCAGCCCCAGCATTTT,CASSLVRVGSINQPQHF
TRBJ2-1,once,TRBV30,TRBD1,TGTGCCTGGAGTCCCACCGGGACAGGAGCTTACAATGAGCAGTTCTTC,CAWSPTGTGAYNEQFF
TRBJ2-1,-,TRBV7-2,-,TGTGCCAGCAGCTTAGATTTGAGGGAGCAGTTCTTC,CASSLDLREQFF
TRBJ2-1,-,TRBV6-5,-,TGTGCCAGCAGTTACGGACACTACAATGAGCAGTTCTTC,CASSYGHYNEQFF
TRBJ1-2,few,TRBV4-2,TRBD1,TGTGCCAGCAGCCAAGAACAGGGGGTTCTTTATGGCTACACCTTC,CASSQEQGVLYGYTF
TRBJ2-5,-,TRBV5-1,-,TGCGCCAGCAGCTCAATGGGGACTCCGTTTTCCGAGACCCAGTACTTC,CASSSMGTPFSETQYF
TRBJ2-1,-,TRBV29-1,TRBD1,TGCAGCGTTACTTCCGGGACAGGCCTCAATGAGCAGTTCTTC,CSVTSGTGLNEQFF
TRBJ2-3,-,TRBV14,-,TGTGCCAGCAGCGAGGGAGATACGCAGTATTTT,CASSEGDTQYF
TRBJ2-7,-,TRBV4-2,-,TGTGCCAGCAGCCAAGAAGCGAAGCCAGCCTACGAGCAGTACTTC,CASSQEAKPAYEQYF
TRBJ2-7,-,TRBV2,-,TGTGCCAGCAGTGAAGCGGCCACCTCCTCCTACGAGCAGTACTTC,CASSEAATSSYEQYF
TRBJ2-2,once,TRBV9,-,TGTGCCAGCAGCCCTTATCGAGACGCGAACACCGGGGAGCTGTTTTTT,CASSPYRDANTGELFF
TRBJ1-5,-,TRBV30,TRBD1,TGTGCCTGGAGCGGGACAGGGAATCAGCCCCAGCATTTT,CAWSGTGNQPQHF
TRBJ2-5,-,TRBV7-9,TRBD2,TGTGCCAGCAGCACCAGACAGGGACTAGCGGAAGGCTGGGAGACCCAGTACTTC,CASSTRQGLAEGWETQYF